The 30 T cell receptor beta chains listed next were all sequenced from one sample in a study of OX40 agonist ivuxolimab in advanced cancers. Repertoires were generated with immunoSEQ multiplex PCR, while TCRdb's copy carries only in-frame clones and drops some. This sample has about 86,000 clones, with around nine tenths found just once. The specimen comprised CD4+ or CD8+ T cells sorted from blood, sampled in a trial of the OX40 agonist ivuxolimab. Every receptor here comes from an adult with an advanced solid tumor such as melanoma, head and neck, liver or kidney cancer.

The chain combines TRBV11-1 with TRBJ2-1; maybe TRBD2 (6 bases). Deletions cut 6 bases from V and 5 bases from J, with 17 bases between. The germline gives CDR1 SGHAT, CDR2 FQDESV (reference sequence). This CDR3 has 15 amino acids. The CDR3 region has the DNA TGTGCCAGCAGTCCGGGACTCCTCCCAGACAATGAGCAGTTCTTC. Translated: CASSPGLLPDNEQFF. Full variable domain (remainder filled in from reference TRBV11-1 and TRBJ2-1): EAEVAQSPRYKITEKSQAVAFWCDPISGHATLYWYRQILGQGPELLVQFQDESVVDDSQLPKDRFSAERLKGVDSTLKIQPAELGDSAMYLCASSPGLLPDNEQFFGPGTRLTVL.

V gene TRBV6-1 combines with J gene TRBJ2-3; 7 bases agree with TRBD2. The V gene's germline CDR1 is MNHNS and CDR2 SASEGT. CDR3 length: 14 amino acids. Germline trimming cut 4 bases from V and 2 bases from J; bases unmatched to any gene: 3. This chain's CDR3 is CASSVGGVTDTQYF. The CDR3 region has the DNA TGTGCCAGCAGTGTGGGGGGGGTCACAGATACGCAGTATTTT.

The chain uses TRBV28 and TRBJ2-5; 12 nucleotides agree with TRBD2. There are 17 residues in the CDR3. Germline V lookup: CDR1 MDHEN, CDR2 SYDVKM. V was pared by 4 bases and J by 2 bases, with 8 bases of the junction left unmatched. The CDR3 bases are TGTGCCAGCAGTTCCTCTAGACTAGCGGGAGAACAAGAGACCCAGTACTTC. As protein: CASSSSRLAGEQETQYF.

The chain links TRBV4-1 to TRBJ2-7; 8 bases align to TRBD2. Germline-derived CDR1 and CDR2 are MGHRA and YSYEKL. This CDR3 is 16 amino acids long. Trimming cost V 0 bases and J 6 bases; bases outside gene matches: 10. In DNA, the CDR3 is TGCGCCAGCAGCCAAGAAGGGACTAGTAAAGTCTCCGAGCAGTACTTC. It yields the protein CASSQEGTSKVSEQYF.

In its sample, this clone was seen once. The V and J genes are TRBV28 and TRBJ1-2, with D uncertain. The length of the CDR3 is 14 residues. In germline, CDR1 is MDHEN, CDR2 SYDVKM. V was pared by 6 bases and J by 2 bases, with 13 bases between. CDR3 nucleotides: TGTGCCAGCAGGAATACCGGGAGCAACTATGGCTACACCTTC. Its translation: CASRNTGSNYGYTF.

The V and J genes are TRBV6-1 and TRBJ2-7; 8 bases line up with TRBD1. The germline gives CDR1 MNHNS, CDR2 SASEGT. There are 15 residues in the CDR3. Losses at the gene ends were 5 bases for V and 0 bases for J; bases not matched to a gene: 6. CDR3: CASSPTGESSYEQYF. As DNA, the CDR3 is TGTGCCAGCAGTCCGACAGGGGAAAGCTCCTACGAGCAGTACTTC.

The CDR3 spells CASRPSGAGYEQYF. The DNA for the CDR3 is TGTGCCAGCAGACCCTCAGGAGCCGGCTACGAGCAGTACTTC. J is TRBJ2-7 and V is TRBV7-2; D not certain. The germline V gene encodes CDR1 SGHTA and CDR2 FQGNSA. Trimming stripped 6 bases from V and 3 bases from J, with 15 bases between. The CDR3 runs 14 residues. The full variable domain, in which reference TRBV7-2 and TRBJ2-7 provide the parts outside the CDR3, is GAGVSQSPSNKVTEKGKDVELRCDPISGHTALYWYRQSLGQGLEFLIYFQGNSAPDKSGLPSDRFSAERTGGSVSTLTIQRTQQEDSAVYLCASRPSGAGYEQYFGPGTRLTVT.

The chain carries TRBV14 and TRBJ2-3; D remains ambiguous. Deletions cut 4 bases from V and 0 bases from J, with 8 bases between. Looked up from germline, CDR1 is SGHDN and CDR2 is FVKESK. The CDR3 contains 14 residues. CDR3 DNA sequence: TGTGCCAGCAGCCCAAAGTTGAGCACAGATACGCAGTATTTT. Encoded protein: CASSPKLSTDTQYF.

J is TRBJ1-3 and V is TRBV4-2; the D is unclear. Germline lookup yields CDR1 LGHNA and CDR2 YNFKEQ. The CDR3 contains 15 residues. Deletions cut 3 bases from V and 3 bases from J, with 12 bases between. The CDR3 region is CASSQNGVRGNTIYF. CDR3 coding DNA: TGTGCCAGCAGCCAGAACGGGGTTCGTGGAAACACCATATATTTT.

The V call is TRBV6-1, the J call TRBJ2-1; no reliable D call. Germline assignment: CDR1 MNHNS and CDR2 SASEGT. The V and J ends lost 4 bases and 3 bases respectively, with 13 bases between them. CDR3 length: 15 residues. The CDR3 nucleotides are TGTGCCAGCAGTGGCAACGACCACGTCTACAATGAGCAGTTCTTC. Translated, it gives CASSGNDHVYNEQFF.

The chain joins TRBV6-6 to TRBJ1-2; D not certain. CDR1 and CDR2 from the germline V gene are MNHNY and SVGAGI (reference sequence). The germline V and J ends were trimmed by 5 bases and 5 bases, with 9 bases remaining between them. CDR3 length: 12 amino acids. CDR3 region: CASSLQSYGYTF. The CDR3 DNA is TGTGCCAGCAGTCTCCAGTCGTATGGCTACACCTTC.

V and J are TRBV6-1 and TRBJ2-7; D unclear. The CDR3 consists of 12 residues. V lost 2 bases to trimming and J lost 5 bases, with 7 bases between them. The germline CDR1 and CDR2 sequences are MNHNS and SASEGT. CDR3 protein: CASSERGNEQYF. The CDR3 DNA reads as TGTGCCAGCAGTGAAAGAGGAAACGAGCAGTACTTC.

This clone showed up just a few times. This chain joins TRBV5-4 and TRBJ1-2, with D unresolved. This CDR3 spans 14 amino acids. V was clipped by 1 base and J by 5 bases, with 12 bases between them. Per the germline V gene, CDR1 is SGHNT and CDR2 is YYREEE (reference sequence). CDR3 region: CASSLKGDYYGYTF. CDR3 in DNA: TGTGCCAGCAGCTTGAAGGGAGACTATTATGGCTACACCTTC.

This clone is a singleton in its sample. The chain employs TRBV7-8 and TRBJ1-1, with unresolved D. V lost 0 bases and J lost 1, with 6 bases in between. The CDR3 totals 14 residues. Germline CDR1 SGHVS, CDR2 FQNEAQ. The CDR3 nucleotides read TGTGCCAGCAGCTTAGCGTACGGGAACACTGAAGCTTTCTTT. Translated: CASSLAYGNTEAFF.

This chain joins TRBV2 and TRBJ1-4; D is unresolved. Germline V lookup: CDR1 SNHLY, CDR2 FYNNEI. The CDR3 extends over 14 amino acids. V lost 4 bases and J 7 bases, leaving 13 bases between the germline ends. CDR3 sequence (DNA): TGTGCCAGCAGTGCCGGGATTCGAGGTGAAAAACTGTTTTTT. Amino acids: CASSAGIRGEKLFF.

There are a few counts of this clone. The rearrangement uses TRBV30 and TRBJ1-2; D is perhaps TRBD1 (6 bases). CDR3 length: 12 amino acids. Germline CDR1 GTSNPN, CDR2 SVGIG (reference sequence). Trimming pared 0 bases from V and 11 bases from J, leaving 13 bases between. The CDR3 sequence: CAWSVNGRGYTF. CDR3 DNA sequence: TGTGCCTGGAGTGTCAACGGCAGGGGTTACACCTTC.

This clone was seen a few times. The chain joins TRBV19 to TRBJ1-2; 7 bases match TRBD1. The J segment lost 3 bases and the V segment lost 8 bases, leaving 9 bases of the junction unmatched. Germline CDR1 reads LNHDA; CDR2 reads SQIVND (reference sequence). The CDR3 is 14 residues long. Written as DNA, the CDR3 is TGTGCCAGTTTCAGAACAGGGGCCGACTATGGCTACACCTTC. Protein product: CASFRTGADYGYTF.

V gene TRBV5-1 combines with J gene TRBJ1-2; D gene unclear. The CDR3 contains 13 residues. Trimming shortened V by 4 bases and J by 8 bases, and 15 bases separated the two germline ends. Germline assignment: CDR1 SGHRS and CDR2 YFSETQ. This CDR3 is CASSPDAGSGYTF. The CDR3 DNA reads TGCGCCAGCAGCCCTGATGCGGGGTCCGGCTACACCTTC. Supplemented by reference TRBV5-1 and TRBJ1-2, the full variable domain reads KAGVTQTPRYLIKTRGQQVTLSCSPISGHRSVSWYQQTPGQGLQFLFEYFSETQRNKGNFPGRFSGRQFSNSRSEMNVSTLELGDSALYLCASSPDAGSGYTFGSGTRLTVV.

The chain has TRBV30 and TRBJ1-4, with unresolved D. Germline loops: CDR1 GTSNPN, CDR2 SVGIG (reference sequence). Trimming pared 0 bases from V and 4 bases from J, leaving 12 bases between. This CDR3 comprises 15 residues. The CDR3 DNA reads as TGTGCCTGGAGTGTAACCGGCCGAAGTAATGAAAAACTGTTTTTT. Its protein is CAWSVTGRSNEKLFF.

V usage is TRBV5-1 and J usage is TRBJ2-6; D gene ambiguous. CDR1 and CDR2 from the germline V gene are SGHRS and YFSETQ. Trimming shortened V by 4 bases and J by 0 bases, and 8 bases separated the two germline ends. The CDR3 runs 15 residues. Written as DNA, the CDR3 is TGCGCCAGCAGCGTCAGAGACTCTGGGGCCAACGTCCTGACTTTC. It specifies CASSVRDSGANVLTF.

The chain joins TRBV7-8 to TRBJ2-5, with D uncertain. The germline CDR1 and CDR2 sequences are SGHVS and FQNEAQ. The CDR3 runs 15 residues. The V end lost 1 base, the J end lost 1 base, and 10 bases lay between the germline ends. CDR3 residues: CASSLGVQPQETQYF. In nucleotides, the CDR3 is TGTGCCAGCAGCTTAGGGGTCCAGCCCCAAGAGACCCAGTACTTC.

This chain joins TRBV2 and TRBJ1-2, with D maybe TRBD1 (5 bases). V shed 6 bases and J shed 7 bases, with 9 bases lying between them. This CDR3 spans 11 amino acids. Per germline, CDR1 SNHLY and CDR2 FYNNEI. The CDR3 here is CASSGASGYTF. The CDR3 DNA sequence: TGTGCCAGCAGCGGGGCATCTGGCTACACCTTC.

In its sample, this clone was seen a few times. CDR3 residues: CASSPRTTTNEKLFF. Written as DNA, the CDR3 is TGCGCCAGCAGCCCTCGGACAACAACTAATGAAAAACTGTTTTTT. This chain uses TRBV4-1 with TRBJ1-4; D perhaps matches TRBD1 (5 bases). The germline gives CDR1 MGHRA, CDR2 YSYEKL. V lost 4 bases and J 0 bases, leaving 9 bases between the germline ends. The CDR3 spans 15 residues.

The chain employs TRBV19 and TRBJ1-2; D is ambiguous. The ends were cut back, 3 bases at V and 8 bases at J, with 13 bases in the middle. Germline values: CDR1 LNHDA, CDR2 SQIVND (reference sequence). CDR3 length: 13 residues. The CDR3 region is CASSMDGPRGYTF. As DNA, the CDR3 is TGTGCCAGTAGTATGGACGGACCTAGAGGCTACACCTTC.

A few counts support this clone. This chain connects TRBV19 to TRBJ1-2; D gene uncertain. With 4 bases removed from V and 0 bases from J, the gap between germline ends came to 12 bases. This CDR3 region has 15 residues. Germline V lookup: CDR1 LNHDA, CDR2 SQIVND (reference sequence). This CDR3 is CASSRIKEANYGYTF. The CDR3 nucleotides read TGTGCCAGTAGTAGGATTAAGGAAGCTAACTATGGCTACACCTTC. The whole variable domain, remainder taken from reference TRBV19 and TRBJ1-2, is DGGITQSPKYLFRKEGQNVTLSCEQNLNHDAMYWYRQDPGQGLRLIYYSQIVNDFQKGDIAEGYSVSREKKESFPLTVTSAQKNPTAFYLCASSRIKEANYGYTFGSGTRLTVV.

This rearrangement joins TRBV28 to TRBJ2-3, with TRBD2 matching over 12 bases. Germline V lookup: CDR1 MDHEN, CDR2 SYDVKM. Trimming cost V 3 bases and J 2 bases; bases outside gene matches: 12. The CDR3 has 19 amino acids. In nucleotides, the CDR3 is TGTGCCAGCAGTTTTCCTACCGGGACTAGCGGGTATACCACAGATACGCAGTATTTT. Its translation is CASSFPTGTSGYTTDTQYF.

The chain has TRBV6-4 and TRBJ1-2; D unresolved. The ends were cut back, 0 bases at V and 7 bases at J, with 9 bases in the middle. The CDR3 totals 13 residues. In germline, CDR1 is MRHNA, CDR2 SNTAGT. The CDR3 is CASSDSRVGGYTF. CDR3 sequence (DNA): TGTGCCAGCAGTGACTCCCGGGTGGGTGGCTACACCTTC.

This rearrangement joins TRBV5-1 to TRBJ2-5; 8 positions match TRBD1. Germline CDR1 and CDR2: SGHRS and YFSETQ. The CDR3 covers 14 residues. After removal of 4 bases from V and 1 base from J, the junction contained 3 bases not matched to a gene. The CDR3 nucleotides read TGCGCCAGCAGCGCGGGGACAGGCCAAGAGACCCAGTACTTC. It specifies CASSAGTGQETQYF.

The chain is built from TRBV6-5 and TRBJ1-5; unclear D gene. The CDR3 spans 13 residues. Deletions cut 2 bases from V and 2 bases from J, with 4 bases between. The germline CDR1 and CDR2 sequences are MNHEY and SVGAGI. The CDR3 loop is CASSYGRNQPQHF. CDR3 nucleotides: TGTGCCAGCAGTTACGGGCGCAATCAGCCCCAGCATTTT.

The chain uses TRBV15 and TRBJ2-3; 11 nucleotides align to TRBD2. CDR3 length: 14 residues. The trim removed 9 bases at V and 4 bases at J, leaving 6 bases unmatched. Germline lookup yields CDR1 LNHNV and CDR2 YYDKDF (reference sequence). CDR3 loop: CATEPGLAADTQYF. CDR3 DNA: TGTGCCACGGAGCCGGGACTAGCGGCAGATACGCAGTATTTT.